What follows are 7 T cell receptor beta chains derived from one specimen sequenced in a study of T cell responses to AZD1222 COVID-19 vaccine. Only in-frame clones appear in the TCRdb table, and some are missing; sequencing was by immunoSEQ multiplex PCR. The sample holds under 200,000 clones, approximately 92% seen once. The specimen comprised peripheral blood, sampled 28 days after the second dose of the MenACWY control vaccine. These receptors were obtained from an adult who received the MenACWY meningococcal vaccine as a control.

The chain carries TRBV20-1 and TRBJ1-2, with 10 bases identical to TRBD1. V lost 7 bases and J lost 8; bases outside the gene matches: 4. CDR1 and CDR2 from the germline V gene are DFQATT and SNEGSKA (reference sequence). The CDR3 loop spans 11 amino acids. The CDR3 bases are TGCAGTGTTCGGACAGGGGGAGGCTACACCTTC. It specifies CSVRTGGGYTF.

This rearrangement joins TRBV29-1 to TRBJ2-7; 14 bases agree with TRBD2. The CDR3 is made up of 13 amino acids. In germline, CDR1 is SQVTM, CDR2 ANQGSEA. The V and J ends lost 5 bases and 6 bases, in that order; junction bases with no gene match: 3. CDR3 nucleotides: TGCAGCGTTACGGGACTAGCGGGAGTCGAGCAGTACTTC. It specifies CSVTGLAGVEQYF.

The rearrangement joins TRBV14 to TRBJ2-3, with D uncertain. The germline V gene encodes CDR1 SGHDN and CDR2 FVKESK. Trimming removed 1 base at V and 7 bases at J, with 12 bases between. The length of the CDR3 is 14 residues. The CDR3 region is CASSQAGLTHTQYF. DNA for the CDR3: TGTGCCAGCAGCCAAGCGGGCCTCACCCATACGCAGTATTTT. Using reference TRBV14 and TRBJ2-3 for the parts outside the CDR3, the full variable domain is EAGVTQFPSHSVIEKGQTVTLRCDPISGHDNLYWYRRVMGKEIKFLLHFVKESKQDESGMPNNRFLAERTGGTYSTLKVQPAELEDSGVYFCASSQAGLTHTQYFGPGTRLTVL.

The chain employs TRBV5-5 and TRBJ1-2, with D hard to call. This CDR3 spans 15 amino acids. Trimming cost V 4 bases and J 3 bases, with 16 bases left between them. CDR1 and CDR2 (germline): SGHKS, YYEKEE (reference sequence). The CDR3 region is CASSPSAGSYYGYTF. In DNA form, the CDR3 reads TGTGCCAGCAGCCCCTCGGCGGGGTCGTACTATGGCTACACCTTC.

V is TRBV24-1 and J is TRBJ2-5; 8 bases map to TRBD1. The CDR3 contains 15 residues. Germline trimming cut 5 bases from V and 4 bases from J; bases unmatched to any gene: 8. CDR1 is KGHDR and CDR2 is SFDVKD in the germline V gene. The CDR3 spells CATSALDRGRETQYF. DNA of the CDR3: TGTGCCACCAGTGCCTTAGACAGGGGAAGAGAGACCCAGTACTTC.

V is TRBV27 and J is TRBJ1-5; D gene uncertain. From germline, CDR1 is MNHEY and CDR2 SMNVEV (reference sequence). The CDR3 runs 13 residues. V was trimmed by 2 bases and J by 6 bases, leaving 8 bases between them. The CDR3 nucleotides are TGTGCCAGCAGTTTAACGGTTTCTCAGCCCCAGCATTTT. This gives the protein CASSLTVSQPQHF.

The J gene is TRBJ1-1, the V gene TRBV5-1; D not certain. V was trimmed by 2 bases and J by 0 bases, leaving 5 bases between them. The CDR3 spans 13 residues. Germline CDR1 reads SGHRS; CDR2 reads YFSETQ. DNA for the CDR3: TGCGCCAGCAGCTTCCAGCTGAACACTGAAGCTTTCTTT. Translation gives CASSFQLNTEAFF. Variable domain in full (rest from reference TRBV5-1 and TRBJ1-1): KAGVTQTPRYLIKTRGQQVTLSCSPISGHRSVSWYQQTPGQGLQFLFEYFSETQRNKGNFPGRFSGRQFSNSRSEMNVSTLELGDSALYLCASSFQLNTEAFFGQGTRLTVV.